Each of the 15 T cell receptor beta chains below was sequenced from the same sample in a study of blood T cell repertoires in COVID-19. Profiled with immunoSEQ multiplex PCR; TCRdb holds only in-frame clones, not every one. The sample contains approximately 190,000 clones, approximately 83% of which appear only once. The sample comprised PBMCs or T cells enriched from blood (not recorded which). The receptors derive from a man aged 35-49 years who had recovered from COVID-19.

The rearrangement links TRBV6-5 to TRBJ2-7, with D perhaps matching TRBD1 (5 bases). Between the trimmed V and J ends, which lost 2 bases and 5 bases, there was a span of 16 bases. The CDR3 consists of 15 residues. Germline V CDR1 and CDR2: MNHEY, SVGAGI. CDR3 protein: CASSYLQVPFNEQYF. The CDR3 nucleotides are TGTGCCAGCAGTTACCTACAGGTGCCTTTCAACGAGCAGTACTTC.

The J gene is TRBJ1-4, the V gene TRBV19; 9 bases fit TRBD1. The CDR3 spans 14 residues. CDR1 is LNHDA and CDR2 is SQIVND in the germline V gene (reference sequence). The V segment lost 9 bases and the J segment 4 bases; nucleotides outside the gene matches: 6. For the CDR3, the DNA is TGTGCCAGCAAATCGACAGGGGGTAATGAAAAACTGTTTTTT. It yields the protein CASKSTGGNEKLFF.

The chain combines TRBV24-1 with TRBJ1-5, with D hard to call. V lost 2 bases, J lost 5 bases, and 3 bases lay in between. The CDR3 loop spans 12 amino acids. CDR1 is KGHDR and CDR2 is SFDVKD in the germline V gene. The CDR3 DNA reads TGTGCCACCAGTGATTCAGATCAGCCCCAGCATTTT. Its translation is CATSDSDQPQHF.

The V gene is TRBV20-1, the J gene TRBJ1-1; D is undetermined. CDR1 is DFQATT and CDR2 is SNEGSKA in the germline V gene (reference sequence). V was shortened by 3 bases and J by 1 base, with 9 bases between the two germline ends. The CDR3 covers 13 residues. Here the CDR3 reads CSASKGGNTEAFF. In DNA, the CDR3 is TGCAGTGCTAGTAAGGGAGGGAACACTGAAGCTTTCTTT.

CDR3 DNA: TGTGCCAGCAGCTTAGATGCAGGGGGCGCAGATACGCAGTATTTT. Protein: CASSLDAGGADTQYF. The V gene is TRBV11-2, the J gene TRBJ2-3, with 8 bases that match TRBD1. Germline V gene sequence: CDR1 SGHAT, CDR2 FQNNGV. The V gene end was trimmed by 0 bases and the J gene end by 4 bases; junction bases not matched to a gene: 3. This CDR3 has 15 amino acids.

The J gene is TRBJ1-2, the V gene TRBV6-5; 9 bases fit TRBD1. This CDR3 region has 14 residues. CDR1 and CDR2 (germline): MNHEY, SVGAGI. The ends lost 6 bases at V and 7 bases at J; junction bases unmatched: 9. This CDR3 is CASRGQGDRGGYTF. CDR3 nucleotide sequence: TGTGCCAGCAGGGGACAGGGAGATCGGGGTGGCTACACCTTC.

The chain is built from TRBV19 and TRBJ1-5; 8 bases line up with TRBD1. This CDR3 is 15 amino acids long. V lost 5 bases and J lost 4; bases outside the gene matches: 7. Germline CDR1 is LNHDA and CDR2 is SQIVND (reference sequence). CDR3 DNA sequence: TGTGCCAGTAGTGTGTCAGGGGGCGGAAATCAGCCCCAGCATTTT. Its translation: CASSVSGGGNQPQHF. Variable domain in full (rest from reference TRBV19 and TRBJ1-5): DGGITQSPKYLFRKEGQNVTLSCEQNLNHDAMYWYRQDPGQGLRLIYYSQIVNDFQKGDIAEGYSVSREKKESFPLTVTSAQKNPTAFYLCASSVSGGGNQPQHFGDGTRLSIL.

The chain couples TRBV5-1 to TRBJ1-2; TRBD1 aligns across 8 bases. Germline lookup yields CDR1 SGHRS and CDR2 YFSETQ. The CDR3 sequence is 13 residues long. V lost 4 bases and J lost 4; bases outside the gene matches: 3. CDR3 bases: TGCGCCAGCAGCGCTGGACAGGGCTATGGCTACACCTTC. Translating gives CASSAGQGYGYTF.

The chain employs TRBV27 and TRBJ2-7, with D perhaps matching TRBD1 (6 bases). V was shortened by 5 bases and J by 2 bases, with 16 bases between the two germline ends. Per germline, CDR1 MNHEY and CDR2 SMNVEV (reference sequence). The CDR3 consists of 15 residues. CDR3 sequence reads: CASSTLRGTPYEQYF. The CDR3 DNA is TGTGCCAGCAGTACCCTCCGAGGGACACCCTACGAGCAGTACTTC.

This clone was seen a few times. The rearrangement uses TRBV10-3 and TRBJ1-2; D gene unclear. CDR3 length: 17 residues. Trimming removed 4 bases at V and 1 base at J, with 19 bases between. Germline CDR1 and CDR2: ENHRY and SYGVKD. CDR3 sequence: CAISVGSKGPRNYGYTF. CDR3 sequence (DNA): TGTGCCATCAGTGTGGGGAGCAAGGGCCCCCGTAACTATGGCTACACCTTC.

The J gene is TRBJ1-5, the V gene TRBV4-2, with D maybe TRBD1 (5 bases). This CDR3 is built from 15 residues. Germline assignment: CDR1 LGHNA and CDR2 YNFKEQ. The V and J ends lost 1 base and 4 bases respectively, with 11 bases between them. The CDR3 DNA sequence: TGTGCCAGCAGCCAAGCCCCCCAGGGAAATCAGCCCCAGCATTTT. It encodes CASSQAPQGNQPQHF.

This clone was seen just once. This sequence joins TRBV19 and TRBJ2-1; 7 bases line up with TRBD1. This CDR3 contains 15 residues. Per germline, CDR1 LNHDA and CDR2 SQIVND (reference sequence). V dropped 4 bases and J dropped 7; count of bases not matched to a gene: 10. The CDR3 DNA reads as TGTGCCAGTAGTAGACCAAGGACAGGTAGAAATGAGCAGTTCTTC. It codes for CASSRPRTGRNEQFF.

The chain is built from TRBV3-1 (or the pseudogene TRBV3-2) and TRBJ1-1, with no clear D. The germline V gene has CDR1 LGHDT and CDR2 YNNKEL (reference sequence). The CDR3 runs to 11 residues. V lost 1 base to trimming and J lost 8 bases, with 5 bases between them. The CDR3 nucleotides read TGTGCCAGCAGCCAAGCGGGGGAAGCTTTCTTT. Its protein is CASSQAGEAFF.

This sequence joins TRBV2 and TRBJ1-5, with D tentatively TRBD1 (6 bases). Germline values: CDR1 SNHLY, CDR2 FYNNEI. Between the trimmed V and J ends, which lost 6 bases and 4 bases, there was a span of 13 bases. This CDR3 comprises 14 residues. The CDR3 loop reads CASRSDRPNQPQHF. CDR3 DNA sequence: TGTGCCAGCAGATCCGACAGGCCTAATCAGCCCCAGCATTTT.

The chain couples TRBV6-5 to TRBJ2-7; D is perhaps TRBD1 (6 bases). The germline V gene encodes CDR1 MNHEY and CDR2 SVGAGI. The V end lost 5 bases, the J end lost 4 bases, and 12 bases lay between the germline ends. The CDR3 sequence is 13 residues long. CDR3 nucleotides: TGTGCCAGCAGTCCTTGGACAGTATACGAGCAGTACTTC. The encoded protein is CASSPWTVYEQYF.